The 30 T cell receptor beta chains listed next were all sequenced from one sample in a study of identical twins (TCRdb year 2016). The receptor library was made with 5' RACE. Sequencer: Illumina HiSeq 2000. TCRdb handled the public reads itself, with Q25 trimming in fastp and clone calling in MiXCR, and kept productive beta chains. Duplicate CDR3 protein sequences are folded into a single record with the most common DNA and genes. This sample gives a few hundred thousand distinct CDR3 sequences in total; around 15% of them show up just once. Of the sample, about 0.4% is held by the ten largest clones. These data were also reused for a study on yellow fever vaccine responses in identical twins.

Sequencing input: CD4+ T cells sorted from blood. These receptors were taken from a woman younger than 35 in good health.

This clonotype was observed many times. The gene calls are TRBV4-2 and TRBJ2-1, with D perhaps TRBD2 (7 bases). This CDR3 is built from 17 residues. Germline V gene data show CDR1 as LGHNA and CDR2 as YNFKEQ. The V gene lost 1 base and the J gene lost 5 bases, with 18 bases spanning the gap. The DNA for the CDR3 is TGTGCCAGCAGCCAAGTTCGCGGGGGCACGTGGAACAATGAGCAGTTCTTC. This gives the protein CASSQVRGGTWNNEQFF.

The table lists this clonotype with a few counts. The CDR3 DNA reads as TGTGCCAGTAGTATGTGGACGAGCACAGATACGCAGTATTTT. Protein: CASSMWTSTDTQYF. The V call is TRBV19, the J call TRBJ2-3; D unclear. Germline-derived CDR1 and CDR2 are LNHDA and SQIVND (reference sequence). Trimming took off 3 bases at V and 0 bases at J, with 7 bases between the two ends. This CDR3 has 14 residues.

The CDR3 DNA reads as TGTGCCAGCAGTTACGATGTTCAAGAGACCCAGTACTTC. Translated: CASSYDVQETQYF. The chain combines TRBV6-5 with TRBJ2-5; D uncertain. CDR1 is MNHEY and CDR2 is SVGAGI in the germline V gene. This CDR3 contains 13 residues. Trimming stripped 2 bases from V and 2 bases from J, with 6 bases between.

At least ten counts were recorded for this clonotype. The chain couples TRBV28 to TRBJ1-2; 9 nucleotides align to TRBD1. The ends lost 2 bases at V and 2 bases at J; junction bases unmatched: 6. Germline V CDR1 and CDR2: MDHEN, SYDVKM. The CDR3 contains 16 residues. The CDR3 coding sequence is TGTGCCAGCAGTTTACAATTAGGGACAGGGAACTATGGCTACACCTTC. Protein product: CASSLQLGTGNYGYTF.

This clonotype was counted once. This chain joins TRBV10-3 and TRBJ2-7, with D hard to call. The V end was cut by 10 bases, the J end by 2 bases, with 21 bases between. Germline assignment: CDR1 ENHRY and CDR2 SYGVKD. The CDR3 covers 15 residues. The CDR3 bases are TGTGCCACCGTGGTGAGACTCGGTACCGCCTACGAGCAGTACTTC. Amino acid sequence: CATVVRLGTAYEQYF.

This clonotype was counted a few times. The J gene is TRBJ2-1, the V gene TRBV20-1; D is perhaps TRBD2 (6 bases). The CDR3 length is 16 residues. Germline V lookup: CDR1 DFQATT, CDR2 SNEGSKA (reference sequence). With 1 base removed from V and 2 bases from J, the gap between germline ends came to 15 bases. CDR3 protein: CSARAVGRGTYNEQFF. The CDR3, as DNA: TGCAGTGCTAGAGCCGTGGGGCGGGGTACCTACAATGAGCAGTTCTTC.

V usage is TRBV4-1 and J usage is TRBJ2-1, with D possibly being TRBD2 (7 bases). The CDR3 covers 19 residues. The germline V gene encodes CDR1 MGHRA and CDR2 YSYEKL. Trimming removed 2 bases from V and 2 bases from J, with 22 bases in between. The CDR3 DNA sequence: TGCGCCAGCAGCCAACTCCTCGCTCCGGGGGGCTTCACCTACAATGAGCAGTTCTTC. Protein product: CASSQLLAPGGFTYNEQFF.

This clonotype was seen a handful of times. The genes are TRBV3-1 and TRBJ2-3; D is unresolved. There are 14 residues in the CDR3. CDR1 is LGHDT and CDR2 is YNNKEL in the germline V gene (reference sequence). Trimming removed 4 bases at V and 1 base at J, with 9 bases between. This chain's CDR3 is CASSRRFRTDTQYF. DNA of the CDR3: TGTGCCAGCAGCCGCCGTTTTCGCACAGATACGCAGTATTTT.

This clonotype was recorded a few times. The CDR3 sequence is CASSLPPARYEQYF. CDR3 DNA sequence: TGTGCCAGCAGCTTGCCCCCAGCCAGGTACGAGCAGTACTTC. The V and J genes are TRBV5-6 and TRBJ2-7; no reliable D call. Germline CDR1 reads SGHDT; CDR2 reads YYEEEE. The CDR3 contains 14 residues. V shed 1 base and J shed 4 bases, with 12 bases lying between them.

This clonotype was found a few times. In DNA form, the CDR3 reads TGTGCCAGCAGTTTACTGGGGAGTGGGAAGAGTGGGCAGTACGTC. It yields the protein CASSLLGSGKSGQYV. The chain recombines TRBV28 with TRBJ2-7; D perhaps matches TRBD2 (5 bases). CDR3 length: 15 amino acids. Germline V lookup: CDR1 MDHEN, CDR2 SYDVKM. Deletions cut 2 bases from V and 9 bases from J, with 20 bases between.

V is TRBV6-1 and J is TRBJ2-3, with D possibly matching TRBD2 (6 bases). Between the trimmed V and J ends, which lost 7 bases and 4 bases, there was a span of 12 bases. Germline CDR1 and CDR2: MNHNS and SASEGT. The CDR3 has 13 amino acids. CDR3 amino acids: CASKLAGSDTQYF. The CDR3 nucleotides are TGTGCCAGCAAACTAGCAGGGTCAGATACGCAGTATTTT.

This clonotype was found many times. CDR3: CASSFGIVYEQYV. The CDR3 bases are TGTGCCAGCAGCTTTGGGATCGTCTACGAGCAGTACGTC. J is TRBJ2-7 and V is TRBV7-8; D gene uncertain. V lost 3 bases and J lost 3, with 9 bases in between. The germline V gene encodes CDR1 SGHVS and CDR2 FQNEAQ. The CDR3 extends over 13 amino acids.

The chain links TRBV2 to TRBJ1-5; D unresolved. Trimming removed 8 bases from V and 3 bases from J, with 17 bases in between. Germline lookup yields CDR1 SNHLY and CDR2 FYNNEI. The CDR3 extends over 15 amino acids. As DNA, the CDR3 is TGTGCCAGCGCTAAAGAGACCGGGCACAATCAGCCCCAGCATTTT. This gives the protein CASAKETGHNQPQHF.

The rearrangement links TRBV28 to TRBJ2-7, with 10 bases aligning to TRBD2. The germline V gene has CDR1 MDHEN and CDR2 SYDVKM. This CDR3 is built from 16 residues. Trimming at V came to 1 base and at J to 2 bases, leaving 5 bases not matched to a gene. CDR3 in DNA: TGTGCCAGCAGTTTATTACCAGCGGGAGGGCCCTACGAGCAGTACTTC. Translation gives CASSLLPAGGPYEQYF.

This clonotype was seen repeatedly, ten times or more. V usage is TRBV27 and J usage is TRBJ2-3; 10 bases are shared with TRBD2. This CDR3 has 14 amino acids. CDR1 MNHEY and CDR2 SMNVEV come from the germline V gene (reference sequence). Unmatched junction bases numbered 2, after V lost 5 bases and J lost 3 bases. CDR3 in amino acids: CASSPTSGTDTQYF. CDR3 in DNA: TGTGCCAGCAGTCCGACTAGCGGGACAGATACGCAGTATTTT.

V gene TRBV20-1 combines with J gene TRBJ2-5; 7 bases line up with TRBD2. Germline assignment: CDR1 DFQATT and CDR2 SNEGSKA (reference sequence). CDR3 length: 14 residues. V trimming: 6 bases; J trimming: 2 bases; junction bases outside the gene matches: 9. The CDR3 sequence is CSAIPAGSQETQYF. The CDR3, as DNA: TGCAGTGCAATCCCAGCGGGGTCACAAGAGACCCAGTACTTC.

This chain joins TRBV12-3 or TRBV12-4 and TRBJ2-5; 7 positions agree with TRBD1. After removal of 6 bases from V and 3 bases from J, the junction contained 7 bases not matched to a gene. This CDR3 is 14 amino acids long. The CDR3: CASSLQGSKETQYF. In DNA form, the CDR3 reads TGTGCCAGCAGCTTACAGGGGTCCAAAGAGACCCAGTACTTC.

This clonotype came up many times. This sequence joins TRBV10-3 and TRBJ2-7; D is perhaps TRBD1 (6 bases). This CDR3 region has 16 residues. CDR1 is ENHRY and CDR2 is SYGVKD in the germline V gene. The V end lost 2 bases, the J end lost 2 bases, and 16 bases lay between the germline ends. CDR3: CAISEGRTGNPYEQYF. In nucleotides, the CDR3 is TGTGCCATCAGTGAGGGCCGCACAGGGAACCCCTACGAGCAGTACTTC.

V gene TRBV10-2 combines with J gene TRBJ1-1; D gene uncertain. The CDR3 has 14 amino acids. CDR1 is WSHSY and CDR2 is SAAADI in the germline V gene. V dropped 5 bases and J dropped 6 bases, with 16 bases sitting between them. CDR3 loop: CASSNDLVGSEAFF. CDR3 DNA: TGCGCCAGCAGTAACGACCTGGTAGGCTCTGAAGCTTTCTTT.

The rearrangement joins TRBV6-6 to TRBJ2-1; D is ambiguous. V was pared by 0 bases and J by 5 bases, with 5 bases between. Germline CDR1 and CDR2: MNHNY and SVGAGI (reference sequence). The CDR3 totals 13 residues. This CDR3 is CASSYSINNEQFF. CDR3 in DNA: TGTGCCAGCAGTTACTCGATTAACAATGAGCAGTTCTTC.

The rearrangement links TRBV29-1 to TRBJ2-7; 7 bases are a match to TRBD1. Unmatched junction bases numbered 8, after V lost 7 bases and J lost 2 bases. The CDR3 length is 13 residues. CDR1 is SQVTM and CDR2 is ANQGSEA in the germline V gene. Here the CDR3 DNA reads TGCAGCGGGGAGACAGGGCCTCCCTACGAGCAGTACTTC. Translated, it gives CSGETGPPYEQYF.

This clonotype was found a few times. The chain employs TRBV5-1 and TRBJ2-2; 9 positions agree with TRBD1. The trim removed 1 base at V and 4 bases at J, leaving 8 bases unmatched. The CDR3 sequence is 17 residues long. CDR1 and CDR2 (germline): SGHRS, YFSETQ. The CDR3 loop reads CASSLTGGVPSTGELFF. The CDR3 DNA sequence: TGCGCCAGCAGCTTGACAGGGGGCGTCCCTAGCACCGGGGAGCTGTTTTTT.

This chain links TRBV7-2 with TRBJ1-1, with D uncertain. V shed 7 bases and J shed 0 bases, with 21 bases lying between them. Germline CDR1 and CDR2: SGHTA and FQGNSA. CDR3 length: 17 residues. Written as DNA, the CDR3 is TGTGCCAGCACCCTCCTGGAGGGTCCGAACTTGAACACTGAAGCTTTCTTT. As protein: CASTLLEGPNLNTEAFF. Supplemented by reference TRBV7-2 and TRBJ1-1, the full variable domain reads GAGVSQSPSNKVTEKGKDVELRCDPISGHTALYWYRQSLGQGLEFLIYFQGNSAPDKSGLPSDRFSAERTGGSVSTLTIQRTQQEDSAVYLCASTLLEGPNLNTEAFFGQGTRLTVV.

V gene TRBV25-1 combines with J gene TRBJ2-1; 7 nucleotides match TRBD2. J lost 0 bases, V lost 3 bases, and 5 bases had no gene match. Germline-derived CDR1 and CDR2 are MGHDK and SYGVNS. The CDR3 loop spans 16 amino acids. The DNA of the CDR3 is TGTGCCAGCAGTGACCCAGCGGGGAGCTCCTACAATGAGCAGTTCTTC. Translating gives CASSDPAGSSYNEQFF.

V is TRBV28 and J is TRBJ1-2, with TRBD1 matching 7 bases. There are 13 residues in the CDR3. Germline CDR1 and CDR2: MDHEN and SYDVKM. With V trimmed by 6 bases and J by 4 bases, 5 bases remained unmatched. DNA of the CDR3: TGTGCCAGCAGGCCGGGACAGCTCTATGGCTACACCTTC. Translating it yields CASRPGQLYGYTF.

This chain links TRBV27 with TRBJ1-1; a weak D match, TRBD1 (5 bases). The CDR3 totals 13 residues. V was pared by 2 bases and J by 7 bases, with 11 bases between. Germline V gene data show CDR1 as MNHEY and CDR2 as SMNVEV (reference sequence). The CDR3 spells CASSLAGFGEAFF. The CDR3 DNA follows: TGTGCCAGCAGTTTAGCAGGGTTTGGTGAAGCTTTCTTT.

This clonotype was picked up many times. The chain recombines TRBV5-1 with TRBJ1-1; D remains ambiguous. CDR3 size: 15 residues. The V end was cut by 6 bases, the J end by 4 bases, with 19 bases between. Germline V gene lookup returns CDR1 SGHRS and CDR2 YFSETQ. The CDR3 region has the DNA TGCGCCAGCAAGCCCTCCGGGGAGACCGGCACTGAAGCTTTCTTT. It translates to CASKPSGETGTEAFF. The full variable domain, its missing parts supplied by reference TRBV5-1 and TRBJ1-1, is KAGVTQTPRYLIKTRGQQVTLSCSPISGHRSVSWYQQTPGQGLQFLFEYFSETQRNKGNFPGRFSGRQFSNSRSEMNVSTLELGDSALYLCASKPSGETGTEAFFGQGTRLTVV.

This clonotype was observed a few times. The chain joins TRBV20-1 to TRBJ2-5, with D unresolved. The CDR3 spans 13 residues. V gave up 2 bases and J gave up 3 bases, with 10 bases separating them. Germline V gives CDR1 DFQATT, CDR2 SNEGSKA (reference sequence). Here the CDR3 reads CSARPWQEETQYF. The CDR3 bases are TGCAGTGCTAGACCGTGGCAGGAAGAGACCCAGTACTTC.

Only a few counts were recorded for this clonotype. CDR3 residues: CASRTQGWGNYNEQFF. Written as DNA, the CDR3 is TGTGCCAGCAGAACACAGGGTTGGGGGAATTACAATGAGCAGTTCTTC. The chain recombines TRBV11-2 with TRBJ2-1; weak D call: TRBD1 (6 bases). There are 16 residues in the CDR3. Germline assignment: CDR1 SGHAT and CDR2 FQNNGV. V was clipped by 6 bases and J by 4 bases, with 19 bases between them.

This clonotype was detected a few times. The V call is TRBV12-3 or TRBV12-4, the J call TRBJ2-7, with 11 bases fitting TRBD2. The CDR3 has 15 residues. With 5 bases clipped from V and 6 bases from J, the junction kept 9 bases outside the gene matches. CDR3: CASSPSGLAATEQYF. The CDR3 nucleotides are TGTGCCAGCAGTCCTTCGGGACTAGCGGCAACCGAGCAGTACTTC.